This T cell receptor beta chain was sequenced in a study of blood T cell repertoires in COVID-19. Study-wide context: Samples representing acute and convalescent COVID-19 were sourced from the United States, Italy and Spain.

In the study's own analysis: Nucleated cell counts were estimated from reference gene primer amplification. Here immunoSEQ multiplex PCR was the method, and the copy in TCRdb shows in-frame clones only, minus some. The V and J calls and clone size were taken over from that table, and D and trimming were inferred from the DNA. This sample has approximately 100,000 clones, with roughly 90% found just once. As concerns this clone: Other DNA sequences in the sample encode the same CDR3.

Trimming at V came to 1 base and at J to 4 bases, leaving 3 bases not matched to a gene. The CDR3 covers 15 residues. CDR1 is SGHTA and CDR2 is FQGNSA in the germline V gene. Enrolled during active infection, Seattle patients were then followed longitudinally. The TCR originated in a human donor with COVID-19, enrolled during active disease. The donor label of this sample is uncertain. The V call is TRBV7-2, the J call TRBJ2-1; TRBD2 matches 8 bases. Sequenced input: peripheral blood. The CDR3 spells CASSLVAGGYNEQFF. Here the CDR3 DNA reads TGTGCCAGCAGCTTAGTCGCGGGGGGATACAATGAGCAGTTCTTC.